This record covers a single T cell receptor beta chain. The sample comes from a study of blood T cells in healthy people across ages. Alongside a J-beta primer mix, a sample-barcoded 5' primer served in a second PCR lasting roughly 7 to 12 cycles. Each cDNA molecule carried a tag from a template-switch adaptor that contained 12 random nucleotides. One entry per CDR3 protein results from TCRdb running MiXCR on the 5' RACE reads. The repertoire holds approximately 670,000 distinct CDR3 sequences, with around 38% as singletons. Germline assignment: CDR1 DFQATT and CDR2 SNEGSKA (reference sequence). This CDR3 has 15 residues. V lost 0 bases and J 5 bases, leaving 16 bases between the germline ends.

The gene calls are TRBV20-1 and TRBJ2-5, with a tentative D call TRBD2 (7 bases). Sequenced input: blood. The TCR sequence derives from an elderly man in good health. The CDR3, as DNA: TGCAGTGCTAGAGATCTTAGGGGGGGAGGGGAGACCCAGTACTTC. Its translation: CSARDLRGGGETQYF.